The TCR beta chain described here comes from a study of control samples from healthy donors and cancer patients. The protocol was immunoSEQ multiplex PCR, while the TCRdb copy is restricted to in-frame clones and leaves out a portion. The table includes approximately 190,000 clones, 91% detected once. CDR1 and CDR2 (germline): SGHTA, FQGNSA. V was trimmed by 6 bases and J by 1 base, leaving 10 bases between them. The CDR3 length is 14 residues. In its sample, this clone was seen once. The sequenced sample was blood. The sequence derives from a man aged 30-40 years in good health. The chain links TRBV7-2 to TRBJ1-3; possibly TRBD1 for D (5 bases). CDR3 bases: TGTGCCAGCAGGCCTGGGGGATCTGGAAACACCATATATTTT. Its translation is CASRPGGSGNTIYF.